Listed below are T cell receptor beta chains from one sample, sequenced in a study of shared clonotypes between healthy human individuals. Measured with immunoSEQ multiplex PCR; TCRdb has only the in-frame clones, and not every one. The sample consists of roughly 1 million clones, 70% to 80% of them appearing once. Sequenced: memory CD4+ T cells from PBMCs. These receptors all come from a man aged 18 to 29 in good health. Some clones in this sample may be carry-over from other donors' samples. Each CDR3 is given with its conserved first and last residue. Each record gives: CDR3 protein, clone size, V gene, J gene. Clone size appears in some rows only: once, few, many, or a class for an expanded clone.

CSGGEANTIYF,.,TRBV29-1,TRBJ1-3
CASSVDLAGVEQYF,.,TRBV9,TRBJ2-7
CASQARSNTGELFF,.,TRBV6-1,TRBJ2-2
CSVEENRGYGYTF,.,TRBV29-1,TRBJ1-2
CASRTGEDYGYTF,.,TRBV2,TRBJ1-2
CSAEGSDVTPYNEQFF,once,TRBV29-1,TRBJ2-1
CASTPTGRYGYTF,.,TRBV6-5,TRBJ1-2
CASSQDGGLGETQYF,.,TRBV4-1,TRBJ2-5
CAWRRGIRTYGYTF,.,TRBV30,TRBJ1-2
CASSKPGPETLDEQFF,.,TRBV2,TRBJ2-1
CASSLGTGGNEQFF,.,TRBV5-1,TRBJ2-1
CASSLVVGTDTQYF,.,TRBV5-1,TRBJ2-3
CASSSGLAGYNEQFF,.,TRBV11-3,TRBJ2-1
CASSLQPERGYTF,.,TRBV28,TRBJ1-2
CASSQAPSGYYTGELFF,.,TRBV4-1,TRBJ2-2
CASSMASGSSYEQFF,.,TRBV19,TRBJ2-1
CASSLDSYRVSRSYNEQFF,once,TRBV28,TRBJ2-1
CAWSVITKGYTF,.,TRBV30,TRBJ1-2
CASSLLQGAYNEQFF,.,TRBV5-1,TRBJ2-1
CASSLEGARWGNEQYF,.,TRBV7-6,TRBJ2-7
CASSSRDRDLVAFF,few,TRBV7-8,TRBJ1-1
CASSEFKGTEETQYF,.,TRBV25-1,TRBJ2-5
CASSYRRLFF,.,TRBV2,TRBJ1-4
CATLRSPKEKDTQYF,.,TRBV6-5,TRBJ2-3
CASSGPGRGLNYGYTF,.,TRBV25-1,TRBJ1-2
CASTWGGPYEQYF,.,TRBV28,TRBJ2-7